A single sample gave rise to the 23 T cell receptor delta chains below, sequenced in a study of Vγ9Vδ2 T cells in congenital toxoplasmosis (dated by TCRdb to the early 2020s). The data were produced on an Illumina MiSeq. Using SuperScript II, cDNA was generated through template-switch reverse transcription, with TRGC- and TRDC-specific primers combined in a single tube. The TRGC primer was designed to bind both the TRGC1 and TRGC2 constant genes. Clone calls in TCRdb were regenerated from the public reads with CATT, after which identical DNA sequences shared one row. The sample records around 820 delta-chain clones, approximately 25% of which are singletons. The ten largest clones represent about 28% of the sample. The sample taken for sequencing was gamma-delta T cells from blood. These receptors were obtained from a child under 10 years old born to a mother with Toxoplasma gondii infection during pregnancy, either congenitally infected or uninfected (not recorded which).

Remarks on this clone: This likely stems from a read error, as it lies one base from a far larger clone. The rearrangement uses TRDV1 and TRDJ1; 9 nucleotides match TRDD3. The J gene comes from matching the DNA to germline here; TCRdb lacks it. CDR3 size: 26 residues. Germline V lookup: CDR1 TSWWSYY, CDR2 QGS. The CDR3, as DNA: TGTGCTCTTCGGGAACTCTCTCTCCCCAATTTAAACTGGGGGACACGGGACTGTCTGTTCACCGATAAACTCATCTTT. This gives the protein CALRELSLPNLNWGTRDCLFTDKLIF.

This clone came up a few times. A far larger clone is one base from this, pointing to a likely read error. The same CDR3 can be traced to other DNA sequences in this sample. This sequence joins TRDV2 and TRDJ3, with 10 bases lining up with TRDD3. The J gene was missing in TCRdb and was found by matching the end of the DNA to germline. This CDR3 has 18 residues. CDR1 and CDR2 (germline): GEAIGNYY, EKD. V lost 4 bases and J lost 0; bases outside the gene matches: 5. The CDR3 DNA reads TGTGCCTGTGATACCGCTGGGGGATACTCCTGGGACACCCGACAGATGTTTTTC. It yields the protein CACDTAGGYSWDTRQMFF.

By its share, this clone is medium-sized. The chain joins TRDV2 to TRDJ3; 7 positions match TRDD3. The CDR3 is 18 amino acids. J gave up 0 bases and V 1 base, and 5 bases lay outside the gene matches. Germline V lookup: CDR1 GEAIGNYY, CDR2 EKD. The CDR3 nucleotides read TGTGCCTGTGACACGGGGGATTCCCGCTCCTGGGACACCCGACAGATGTTTTTC. As protein: CACDTGDSRSWDTRQMFF.

The genes are TRDV2 and TRDJ1; tentatively, D is TRDD3 (6 bases). TCRdb offers no J gene call, so here the DNA was matched to germline to obtain one. Germline CDR1 is GEAIGNYY and CDR2 is EKD. The germline V and J ends were trimmed by 0 bases and 0 bases, with 13 bases remaining between them. CDR3 size: 16 residues. For the CDR3, the DNA is TGTGCCTGTGACACCGTGGGGGCCGCGTACACCGATAAACTCATCTTT. It is translated as CACDTVGAAYTDKLIF.

A word on this clone: With a far larger clone one base away, a read error is the likely cause. V is TRDV1 and J is TRDJ2; perhaps TRDD3 as D (6 bases). This CDR3 has 19 residues. Trimming shortened V by 1 base and J by 3 bases, and 21 bases separated the two germline ends. The germline gives CDR1 TSWWSYY, CDR2 QGS. The CDR3 loop reads CALGEPCFGGYLVTAQLFF. For the CDR3, the DNA is TGTGCTCTTGGGGAACCCTGTTTTGGGGGTTATCTGGTGACAGCACAACTCTTCTTT.

This clone was picked up a small number of times. A much larger clone sits a single nucleotide away, making a read error possible. This chain uses TRDV1 with TRDJ1; tentative D call: TRDD2 (8 bases). Germline CDR1 and CDR2: TSWWSYY and QGS. There are 21 residues in the CDR3. Between the trimmed V and J ends, which lost 5 bases and 1 base, there was a span of 32 bases. The CDR3 region is CALGKRGLPKGGSGLTDKLIF. The CDR3 DNA reads TGTGCTCTTGGGAAACGAGGCCTTCCTAAAGGGGGATCGGGCCTCACCGATAAACTCATCTTT.

Regarding this clone: A read error is the likely source, as a far larger clone sits one nucleotide away. This rearrangement joins TRDV1 to TRDJ1; a weak D match, TRDD3 (5 bases). Germline V gives CDR1 TSWWSYY, CDR2 QGS. The ends were cut back, 6 bases at V and 0 bases at J, with 23 bases in the middle. CDR3 length: 18 amino acids. The CDR3 spells CALGESWVDGFYTDKLIF. DNA for the CDR3: TGTGCTCTTGGAGAGAGCTGGGTTGATGGCTTCTACACCGATAAACTCATCTTT.

As concerns this clone: A far larger clone is a single base away, which makes a read error likely. The same CDR3 is also encoded by other DNA sequences in this sample. The chain uses TRDV1 and TRDJ1, with TRDD3 matching 12 bases. TCRdb gives no J gene; it was assigned here by matching the DNA to germline. This CDR3 contains 26 residues. Unmatched junction bases numbered 34, after V lost 2 bases and J lost 3 bases. The germline V gene encodes CDR1 TSWWSYY and CDR2 QGS. The CDR3 DNA follows: TGTGCTCTTGGGGAAGGGGGGGGCCCCTTCTTACGCACCCCAATCGTACTGGGGGATACACCCGATAAACTCATCTTT. The encoded protein is CALGEGGGPFLRTPIVLGDTPDKLIF.

Of note for this clone: This could be a read error, since a much larger clone is one nucleotide away. The V gene is TRDV2, the J gene TRDJ1, with TRDD3 identical over 12 bases. With V trimmed by 0 bases and J by 2 bases, 9 bases remained unmatched. Germline assignment: CDR1 GEAIGNYY and CDR2 EKD. The CDR3 length is 18 residues. The CDR3 loop is CACDTALGDTRITDKLIF. In DNA, the CDR3 is TGTGCCTGTGACACCGCGCTGGGGGATACGCGAATAACCGATAAACTCATCTTT.

The chain uses TRDV1 and TRDJ1; the match to TRDD3 covers 13 bases. Assignment of the J gene here rests on matching the DNA to germline, because TCRdb gives none. There are 22 residues in the CDR3. V lost 3 bases to trimming and J lost 2 bases; unmatched junction nucleotides: 21. CDR1 and CDR2 (germline): TSWWSYY, QGS. CDR3 loop: CALGELFLPTGGYAWETDKLIF. The CDR3 DNA is TGTGCTCTTGGGGAGCTTTTCCTTCCTACTGGGGGATACGCGTGGGAAACCGATAAACTCATCTTT.

This clone has a handful of counts. A far larger clone is a single base away, which makes a read error likely. V gene TRDV1 combines with J gene TRDJ1, with 10 positions matching TRDD3. The CDR3 length is 18 residues. The germline gives CDR1 TSWWSYY, CDR2 QGS. The CDR3 region is CALAEAYWGMVYTGKLIF. As DNA, the CDR3 is TGTGCTCTTGCCGAGGCTTACTGGGGGATGGTGTACACCGGTAAACTCATCTTT.

This clone turned up a few times. V usage is TRDV3 and J usage is TRDJ1, with 7 bases lining up with TRDD3. The CDR3 contains 18 residues. Germline lookup yields CDR1 TVYSNPD and CDR2 GDNSRS (reference sequence). Trimming removed 4 bases from V and 3 bases from J; junction bases left unmatched: 23. CDR3 DNA: TGTGCCTCTTCTACGTTAAGAGTGGAGGGGATAGTGGCCGATAAACTCATCTTT. Translating it yields CASSTLRVEGIVADKLIF.

Details on this clone: With a much larger clone just one base away, this may be a read error. The genes are TRDV2 and TRDJ1; D perhaps matches TRDD3 (6 bases). Germline V gene data show CDR1 as GEAIGNYY and CDR2 as EKD. The V gene lost 0 bases and the J gene lost 0 bases, with 25 bases spanning the gap. The CDR3 totals 20 residues. The CDR3 loop reads CACDTIIETGRLTYTDKLIF. The CDR3 DNA reads as TGTGCCTGTGACACCATCATCGAAACTGGGAGACTTACGTACACCGATAAACTCATCTTT.

The sample holds a few counts of this clone. The V gene is TRDV1, the J gene TRDJ1; 9 bases are shared with TRDD3. CDR3 size: 21 residues. Per germline, CDR1 TSWWSYY and CDR2 QGS. V gave up 0 bases and J gave up 0 bases; unmatched junction bases: 17. In DNA form, the CDR3 reads TGTGCTCTTGGGGAACTCCTTTCCAAACGCGACTGGGGGACGTACACCGATAAACTCATCTTT. Encoded protein: CALGELLSKRDWGTYTDKLIF.

Notes on this clone: This probably arose from a read error, given a far larger clone one base away. V usage is TRDV2 and J usage is TRDJ1, with D uncertain. TCRdb gives no J gene; it was assigned here by matching the DNA to germline. The CDR3 runs 23 residues. In germline, CDR1 is GEAIGNYY, CDR2 EKD. The CDR3 sequence: CACDTVRPARATNPHLDTNKLIF. CDR3 bases: TGTGCCTGTGACACCGTTCGCCCGGCCCGCGCCACGAATCCCCACCTGGACACCAATAAACTCATCTTT.

In this sample, this clone turned up a few times. A much larger clone differs from this one at a single base, so this may be a read error. The chain carries TRDV1 and TRDJ1; TRDD3 matches at 13 bases. Germline V gene sequence: CDR1 TSWWSYY, CDR2 QGS. The CDR3 runs 21 residues. Unmatched junction bases numbered 25, after V lost 2 bases and J lost 10 bases. CDR3 residues: CALGEWPPPASTGGYAGRLIF. The CDR3 bases are TGTGCTCTTGGGGAATGGCCGCCTCCCGCGAGTACTGGGGGATACGCTGGAAGACTCATCTTT.

As concerns this clone: A far larger clone is one nucleotide away, so this likely arose from a read error. The V gene corresponds to TRDV2; no J gene was called; the table gives TRDD3 as D, unverified against the DNA. The germline CDR1 and CDR2 sequences are GEAIGNYY and EKD. The CDR3 spans 16 residues. CDR3 in amino acids: CACDTAGQGDTRQMFF. The CDR3 DNA sequence: TGTGCCTGTGACACCGCCGGCCAAGGGGACACCCGACAGATGTTTTTT.

As concerns this clone: This likely reflects a read error, since a far larger clone is one base away. This specimen includes other DNA sequences encoding the same CDR3. The genes are TRDV3 and TRDJ1, with a tentative D call TRDD2 (5 bases). Trimming left V 3 bases short and J 0 bases short, with 20 bases between. The CDR3 consists of 16 residues. Germline values: CDR1 TVYSNPD, CDR2 GDNSRS (reference sequence). The CDR3 DNA sequence: TGTGCCTTGTATAGCCTACGAAGGAGGTACACCGATAAACTCATCTTT. Its translation: CALYSLRRRYTDKLIF.

This clone appeared a few times. The protein that TCRdb holds for this DNA derives from a much larger clone and differs from the translated DNA at residue 13, which likely indicates a read error; the protein shown here is translated from the DNA. The chain uses TRDV1 and TRDJ1; no firm D call. The CDR3 consists of 17 residues. Germline V gene sequence: CDR1 TSWWSYY, CDR2 QGS. The CDR3 region has the DNA TGTGCTCTTGGGGAGGGCTACTTCGGAACGTACACCGAAAAACTCATCTTT. This codes for CALGEGYFGTYTEKLIF.

This clone has a handful of counts. With a much larger clone just one base away, this may be a read error. V and J are TRDV1 and TRDJ1; 8 bases are a match to TRDD3. The CDR3 runs 22 residues. The germline CDR1 and CDR2 sequences are TSWWSYY and QGS. CDR3 in DNA: TGTGCTCTTGGGGAACGTCCTTCGTACTTACTGGGGGCCGACCAAATCACCGATAAACACATCTTT. This translates into CALGERPSYLLGADQITDKHIF.

On this clone itself: A much bigger clone sits one base away, suggesting this may be a read error. The chain couples TRDV1 to TRDJ1; 8 bases map to TRDD3. Germline CDR1 TSWWSYY, CDR2 QGS. The length of the CDR3 is 22 residues. The CDR3: CALGDGPGSIYWGPSYTDKPIF. The CDR3 coding sequence is TGTGCTCTTGGGGACGGGCCGGGTAGCATTTACTGGGGGCCGAGTTACACCGATAAACCCATCTTT.

By sample fraction, this clone is large. This CDR3 is also generated by other DNA sequences in the sample. This chain links TRDV1 with TRDJ1; 11 positions match TRDD3. V trimming: 1 base; J trimming: 4 bases; junction bases outside the gene matches: 26. Germline CDR1 reads TSWWSYY; CDR2 reads QGS. This CDR3 has 23 residues. CDR3 in amino acids: CALGERPPDFLQLGDTKDDKLIF. The CDR3 nucleotides are TGTGCTCTTGGGGAACGCCCACCTGACTTCCTACAGCTGGGGGATACTAAGGACGATAAACTCATCTTT.

This clone ranks as medium-sized. The J gene is TRDJ3, the V gene TRDV2; 10 positions agree with TRDD3. V lost 0 bases to trimming and J lost 0 bases; unmatched junction nucleotides: 7. Per the germline V gene, CDR1 is GEAIGNYY and CDR2 is EKD. The CDR3 totals 20 residues. The CDR3 nucleotides are TGTGCCTGTGACACCGTACTGGGGGATGGGAGCTCCTGGGACACCCGACAGATGTTTTTC. Protein product: CACDTVLGDGSSWDTRQMFF.